The rows below give T cell receptor beta chains drawn from one sample of a study of T cells after yellow fever vaccination. TCRdb reprocessed the 5' RACE reads via MiXCR and lists one record per CDR3 protein. This sample carries 500,000 to 650,000 distinct CDR3 sequences, 9% to 15% of them seen once, and the ten largest clones take around 14%. Here the sequenced sample was PBMCs, taken on the day of the yellow fever booster vaccination. The receptors originated from a man aged 30 to 45 who received the YFV17D yellow fever vaccine. CDR3s include the opening cysteine and the closing phenylalanine or tryptophan. The order of the fields is J gene, D gene, V gene, clone size, CDR3 DNA, CDR3 protein. The D gene is left open where the match is weak. Not all rows give a size; the values are once, few, many and, for expanded clones, a class.

TRBJ2-7	-	TRBV6-5	-	TGTGCCAGCAGTTACTCTCCGAGTAGTTACGAGCAGTACTTC	CASSYSPSSYEQYF
TRBJ2-7	-	TRBV5-1	few	TGTGCCAGCAGCCTCCGAGGTAGCGGCTACGAGCAGTACTTC	CASSLRGSGYEQYF
TRBJ2-2	-	TRBV5-4	-	TGTGCCAGCAGCCACCAGTCTTCTAGCAGCTCCGGGGAGCTGTTTTTT	CASSHQSSSSSGELFF
TRBJ2-3	-	TRBV20-1	-	TGCAGTGCTAAAGGGGCGGCTTACCCCGGAGATACGCAGTATTTT	CSAKGAAYPGDTQYF
TRBJ2-2	TRBD2	TRBV29-1	-	TGCAGCTGCCGGGGGGGCCCAGGCGGGGAGCTGTTTTTT	CSCRGGPGGELFF
TRBJ2-3	-	TRBV21-1	-	TGTGCCAGCAGCAAAGTTCCGGGACCACACACAGATACGCAGTATTTT	CASSKVPGPHTDTQYF
TRBJ2-5	TRBD1	TRBV12-3/TRBV12-4	many	TGTGCCAGCAGTTCGGACCTCGGCACAGGGGGAAGCTTC	CASSSDLGTGGSF
TRBJ1-4	-	TRBV20-1	-	TGCAGTGCGGAACCTGGAATCGGGGTGCGTGAAAAACTGTTTTTT	CSAEPGIGVREKLFF
TRBJ2-4	TRBD1	TRBV5-1	few	TGCGCCAGCACAACAGGGGACAACCAAAACATTCAGTACTTC	CASTTGDNQNIQYF
TRBJ2-2	TRBD2	TRBV5-5	-	TGTGCCAGCAGAGATGGGACTATTCGCGGGGAGCTGTTTTTT	CASRDGTIRGELFF
TRBJ2-3	TRBD1	TRBV27	few	TGTGCCAGCAGTGATGGGACAGTTGGCGCAGATACGCAGTATTTT	CASSDGTVGADTQYF
TRBJ2-2	TRBD2	TRBV6-5	-	TGTGCCAGCAGTTACTCGATCGGGAGGGCCCTCACCGGGGAGCTGTTTTTT	CASSYSIGRALTGELFF
TRBJ2-1	-	TRBV7-7	-	TGTGCTAGCAGCTTAGGGGCGGGGAGGTACAATGAGCAGTTCTTC	CASSLGAGRYNEQFF
TRBJ1-1	-	TRBV27	-	TGTGCCAGCAGTTTAGTGGGGGGCCGGACTGAAGCTTTCTTT	CASSLVGGRTEAFF
TRBJ2-3	TRBD2	TRBV27	-	TGTGCCAGCAGACTTAGGGGCGGGGGTCCCGGGGGGGATACGCAGTATTTT	CASRLRGGGPGGDTQYF
TRBJ2-7	-	TRBV12-5	few	TGTGCTAGTGGTTTGGGATCTTACGAGCAGTACTTC	CASGLGSYEQYF
TRBJ2-6	TRBD1	TRBV7-2	few	TGTGCCAGCAGCTTTAGGGGGCCGGGTGGGGCCAACGTCCTGACTTTC	CASSFRGPGGANVLTF
TRBJ2-1	-	TRBV5-1	few	TGCGCCAGCAGCTACCGGGACGGAACATACAATGAGCAGTTCTTC	CASSYRDGTYNEQFF
TRBJ2-5	-	TRBV2	few	TGTGCCAGCAGTGGGCACAGCCAAGAGACCCAGTACTTC	CASSGHSQETQYF
TRBJ1-2	-	TRBV3-1	-	TGTGCCAGCAGCCAGCTTGTCGGGGACTATGGCTACACCTTC	CASSQLVGDYGYTF
TRBJ2-7	-	TRBV12-3/TRBV12-4	-	TGTGCCAGCAGCATTTACTACGAGCAGTACTTC	CASSIYYEQYF
TRBJ2-5	TRBD2	TRBV6-5	few	TGTGCCAGCAGTTCCCGGGGAGCGGGAGCGGAGACCCAGTACTTC	CASSSRGAGAETQYF
TRBJ1-6	-	TRBV11-2	few	TGTGCCAGCAGCTTAGACCCTTCGACAATTTCACCCCTCCACTTT	CASSLDPSTISPLHF
TRBJ2-7	-	TRBV27	many	TGTGCCAGTCGACTGGGCTACGAGCAGTACTTC	CASRLGYEQYF
TRBJ2-5	TRBD1	TRBV5-6	-	TGTGCCAGCAGCCCCGGGGACAGCTACCCCCAAGAGACCCAGTACTTC	CASSPGDSYPQETQYF
TRBJ1-6	-	TRBV30	few	TGTGCCTGGAGTGTAACCCAGGGAAATTCACCCCTCCACTTT	CAWSVTQGNSPLHF
TRBJ2-1	TRBD2	TRBV24-1	-	TGTGCCACCAGTGATTCCTCAGGACTAGCGGTCTACAATGAGCAGTTCTTC	CATSDSSGLAVYNEQFF
TRBJ2-1	TRBD2	TRBV7-2	many	TGTGCCAGCAGCTTTAGGACTAGCAAGTTCTTC	CASSFRTSKFF
TRBJ1-1	-	TRBV20-1	-	TGCAGTGCTGCCCCAAATCCGGGACCGGGCATGAACACTGAAGCTTTCTTT	CSAAPNPGPGMNTEAFF
TRBJ2-1	TRBD2	TRBV19	few	TGTGCCAGTAACGAAAAAGCGGGAGTGGTTGAGCAGTTCTTC	CASNEKAGVVEQFF
TRBJ2-1	TRBD2	TRBV9	-	TGTGCCAGCAGCGTAGTGAGCGGGGCCTACAATGAGCAGTTCTTC	CASSVVSGAYNEQFF
TRBJ2-1	TRBD2	TRBV7-2	-	TGTGCCAGCAGCTTAGTCGCCGGGACTAGCGGTTACAATGAGCAGTTCTTC	CASSLVAGTSGYNEQFF
TRBJ2-7	TRBD1	TRBV20-1	many	TGCAGTGCTAGGATAGGGACAGTACAGAACTTC	CSARIGTVQNF
TRBJ2-5	-	TRBV4-3	-	TGCGCCAGCAGCCAAGTCGCCGGGACCTCCCAAGAGACCCAGTACTTC	CASSQVAGTSQETQYF
TRBJ2-2	-	TRBV7-2	many	TGTGCCAGCAGCTCCGCAGGCACCGGGGAGCTGTTTTTT	CASSSAGTGELFF
TRBJ2-7	-	TRBV30	-	TGTGCCTGGAATTTAGGGCAGGGGAATGACGAGCAGTACTTC	CAWNLGQGNDEQYF
TRBJ1-2	-	TRBV29-1	few	TGCAGCGGGGGGGACTCACGGGACGGCTACACCTTC	CSGGDSRDGYTF
TRBJ1-5	-	TRBV7-9	many	TGTGCCAGCAGCTTAGACCGCTATCAGCCCCAGCATTTT	CASSLDRYQPQHF
TRBJ2-1	-	TRBV20-1	-	TGCAGTGCTTACAGACCCCCTTGGAATGAGCAGTTCTTC	CSAYRPPWNEQFF
TRBJ2-5	-	TRBV6-5	few	TGTGCCAGCAGTAACCCCGATGGGGGAGGTCAAGAGACCCAGTACTTC	CASSNPDGGGQETQYF
TRBJ2-1	-	TRBV20-1	-	TGCAGTGCTAGGGACGAATTCAATGAGCAGTTCTTC	CSARDEFNEQFF
TRBJ1-4	TRBD1	TRBV7-9	-	TGTGCCAGCAGCTCACCGGGACAGGGTAGAGTAAAACTGTTTTTT	CASSSPGQGRVKLFF
TRBJ2-7	TRBD2	TRBV11-2	few	TGTGCCAGCAGCACCCCAGCGGGAGGTGCTGATGAGCAGTACTTC	CASSTPAGGADEQYF
TRBJ2-1	TRBD2	TRBV7-9	-	TGTGCCAGCAGCCCGTTAGCGGGAGCCCACAATGAGCAGTTCTTC	CASSPLAGAHNEQFF
TRBJ2-6	TRBD1	TRBV6-2/TRBV6-3	few	TGTGCCAGCAGTGACCAGGGACAGGGCTCTGGGGCCAACGTCCTGACTTTC	CASSDQGQGSGANVLTF
TRBJ2-2	TRBD2	TRBV4-3	few	TGCGCCAGCAGCCAAGAGTTTCGGGGGAGGGAGACCGGGGAGCTGTTTTTT	CASSQEFRGRETGELFF
TRBJ2-4	-	TRBV7-2	few	TGTGCCAGCAGCCCGGCCCTTAGGGACATTCAGTACTTC	CASSPALRDIQYF
TRBJ2-3	TRBD2	TRBV9	few	TGTGCCAGCAGTCAGAGAGGGGGGACTAGCGCTAGCCCCAGCACAGATACGCAGTATTTT	CASSQRGGTSASPSTDTQYF
TRBJ2-1	-	TRBV14	-	TGTGCCAGCAGCCAAGAACAGGGTACGGAGCAGTTCTTC	CASSQEQGTEQFF
TRBJ2-3	TRBD2	TRBV4-3	few	TGCGCCAGCAGCCAAGCTCAGCGGGAGCGGCCCACAGATACGCAGTATTTT	CASSQAQRERPTDTQYF
TRBJ2-7	TRBD1	TRBV5-1	few	TGCGCCAGCACACAAGAGGGGGCCTGGTACGAGCAGTACTTC	CASTQEGAWYEQYF
TRBJ2-3	TRBD1	TRBV7-9	few	TGTGCCAGCAGCTTCGGGACAGCCGGGGATACGCAGTATTTT	CASSFGTAGDTQYF
TRBJ2-3	TRBD2	TRBV20-1	few	TGCAGTGCTAGGAGAGGGACTAGCGTCAGCACAGATACGCAGTATTTT	CSARRGTSVSTDTQYF
TRBJ2-1	TRBD1	TRBV29-1	-	TGCAGCGTCCGACAGGGTGGGGGTTATGACAATGAGCAGTTCTTC	CSVRQGGGYDNEQFF
TRBJ1-3	TRBD1	TRBV5-6	-	TGTGCCAGCAGCTTCGAAAGGACAGGGAGCTTTGGGTCTGGAAACACCATATATTTT	CASSFERTGSFGSGNTIYF